The 9 T cell receptor beta chains reported below all come from one sample, sequenced in a study of control samples from healthy donors and cancer patients (dated by TCRdb to the early 2020s). The library was obtained by the immunoSEQ multiplex PCR assay. What TCRdb holds here is the immuneACCESS table cut down to in-frame rearrangements. Part of the clones is not present; checked against another copy, under half of the missing clones reflect an unresolved V gene, and the others are unexplained. The sample table records about 130,000 clones; about 88% of these occur just once. The ten largest clones capture 1.5% to 2% of the sample. The sequenced sample consisted of blood. Receptor source: a man aged 18 to 30 in good health.

The chain joins TRBV12-3 or TRBV12-4 to TRBJ1-3; D unresolved. This CDR3 comprises 13 residues. Between the trimmed V and J ends, which lost 3 bases and 1 base, there was a span of 4 bases. This CDR3 is CASSLGSGNTIYF. CDR3 DNA sequence: TGTGCCAGCAGTTTGGGGTCTGGAAACACCATATATTTT.

Here the CDR3 DNA reads TGTGCCAGCAGCAAAGTCCAGCGGGGCTACAATGAGCAGTTCTTC. Its protein is CASSKVQRGYNEQFF. This chain connects TRBV21-1 to TRBJ2-1; the D call of TRBD2 is as the table states it, not checked on the DNA. TRBV21-1 is noted as a pseudogene. This CDR3 is built from 15 residues.

The CDR3 DNA follows: TGTGCCTGGACTCGTCCGGGACAGACCTACGAGCAGTACTTC. It encodes CAWTRPGQTYEQYF. This chain uses TRBV30 with TRBJ2-7, with 7 bases fitting TRBD1. The CDR3 consists of 14 residues. J gave up 2 bases and V 4 bases, and 8 bases lay outside the gene matches. Per the germline V gene, CDR1 is GTSNPN and CDR2 is SVGIG (reference sequence).

The table lists this clone with a count of one. The rearrangement joins TRBV28 to TRBJ2-7; D is perhaps TRBD2 (5 bases). Germline V lookup: CDR1 MDHEN, CDR2 SYDVKM. This CDR3 comprises 12 residues. The ends were cut back, 2 bases at V and 5 bases at J, with 7 bases in the middle. The CDR3: CASSLRGNEQYF. Written as DNA, the CDR3 is TGTGCCAGCAGTTTACGAGGGAACGAGCAGTACTTC.

Only a few counts were recorded for this clone. The V and J genes are TRBV12-3 or TRBV12-4 and TRBJ2-2; D gene unclear. V gave up 1 base and J gave up 10 bases, with 7 bases separating them. CDR3 length equals 12 residues. DNA of the CDR3: TGTGCCAGCAGTTTAGGTGAAACGGAGCTGTTTTTT. Encoded protein: CASSLGETELFF.

This chain links TRBV11-2 with TRBJ1-2; D remains ambiguous. V was cut by 2 bases and J by 0 bases, with 7 bases left in between. Germline CDR1 SGHAT, CDR2 FQNNGV. The CDR3 length is 14 residues. CDR3 sequence (DNA): TGTGCCAGCAGCTTACCGGCAGCTAACTATGGCTACACCTTC. Translated: CASSLPAANYGYTF.

The chain has TRBV28 and TRBJ2-3, with D perhaps matching TRBD1 (6 bases). The CDR3 sequence is 15 residues long. CDR1 and CDR2 (germline): MDHEN, SYDVKM. V was clipped by 5 bases and J by 8 bases, with 20 bases between them. This chain's CDR3 is CASSGLGGSEGTQYF. The CDR3 DNA reads as TGTGCCAGCAGTGGCTTAGGGGGAAGTGAGGGTACGCAGTATTTT.

This clone was observed once. The V and J genes are TRBV19 and TRBJ2-3, with TRBD2 matching 8 bases. This CDR3 has 15 amino acids. Unmatched junction bases numbered 9, after V lost 7 bases and J lost 3 bases. Germline CDR1 reads LNHDA; CDR2 reads SQIVND (reference sequence). CDR3 nucleotide sequence: TGTGCCAGTACCGAAGGGGCGGGAGGTACAGATACGCAGTATTTT. Its protein product is CASTEGAGGTDTQYF.

The rearrangement uses TRBV7-9 and TRBJ2-7, with no clear D. Germline V gene lookup returns CDR1 SEHNR and CDR2 FQNEAQ (reference sequence). CDR3 length equals 13 residues. V lost 3 bases, J lost 4 bases, and 10 bases lay in between. CDR3 nucleotides: TGTGCCAGCAGCTTTAGGGCCAGTTACGAGCAGTACTTC. It is translated as CASSFRASYEQYF.